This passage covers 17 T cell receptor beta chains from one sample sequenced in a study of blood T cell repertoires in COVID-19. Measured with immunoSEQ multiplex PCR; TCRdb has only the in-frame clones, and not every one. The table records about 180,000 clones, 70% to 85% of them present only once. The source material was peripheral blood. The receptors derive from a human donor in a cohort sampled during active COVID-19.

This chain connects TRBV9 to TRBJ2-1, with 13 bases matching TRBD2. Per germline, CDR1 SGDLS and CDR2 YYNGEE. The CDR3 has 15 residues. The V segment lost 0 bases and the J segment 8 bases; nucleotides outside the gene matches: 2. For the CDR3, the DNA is TGTGCCAGCAGCGTAGGGACTAGCGGGGGCTATGAGCAGTTCTTC. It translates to CASSVGTSGGYEQFF.

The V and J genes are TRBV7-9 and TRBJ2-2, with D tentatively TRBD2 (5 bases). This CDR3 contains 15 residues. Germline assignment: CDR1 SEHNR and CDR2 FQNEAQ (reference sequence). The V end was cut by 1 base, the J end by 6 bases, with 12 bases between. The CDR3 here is CASSLVDSQSGELFF. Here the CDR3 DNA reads TGTGCCAGCAGCTTAGTGGACTCCCAGTCCGGGGAGCTGTTTTTT.

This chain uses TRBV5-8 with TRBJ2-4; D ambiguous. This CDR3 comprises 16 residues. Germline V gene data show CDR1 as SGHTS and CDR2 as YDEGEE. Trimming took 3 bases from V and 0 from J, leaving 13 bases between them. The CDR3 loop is CASSYGAVLAKNIQYF. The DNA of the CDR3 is TGTGCCAGCAGCTATGGTGCAGTCTTAGCCAAAAACATTCAGTACTTC.

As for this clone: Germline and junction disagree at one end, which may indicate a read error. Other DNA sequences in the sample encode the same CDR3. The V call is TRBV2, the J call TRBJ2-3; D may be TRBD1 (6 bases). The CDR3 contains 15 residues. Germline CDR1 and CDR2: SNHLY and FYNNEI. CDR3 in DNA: TGTGCTAGCAGTAGAGGGACAACCCGCACAGATACGCAGTATTTT. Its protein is CASSRGTTRTDTQYF.

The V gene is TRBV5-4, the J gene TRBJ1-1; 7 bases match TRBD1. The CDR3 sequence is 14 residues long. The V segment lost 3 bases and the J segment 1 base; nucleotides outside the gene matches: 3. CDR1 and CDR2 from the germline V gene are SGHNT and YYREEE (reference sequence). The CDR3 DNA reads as TGTGCCAGCAGCTCCGGGACAGCGAACACTGAAGCTTTCTTT. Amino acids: CASSSGTANTEAFF. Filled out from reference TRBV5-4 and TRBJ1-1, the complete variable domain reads ETGVTQSPTHLIKTRGQQVTLRCSSQSGHNTVSWYQQALGQGPQFIFQYYREEENGRGNFPPRFSGLQFPNYSSELNVNALELDDSALYLCASSSGTANTEAFFGQGTRLTVV.

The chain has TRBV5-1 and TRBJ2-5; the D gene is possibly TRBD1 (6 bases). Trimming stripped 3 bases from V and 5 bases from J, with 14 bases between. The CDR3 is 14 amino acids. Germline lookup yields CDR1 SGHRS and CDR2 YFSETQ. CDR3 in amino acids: CASSWTQGSETQYF. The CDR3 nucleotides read TGCGCCAGCAGCTGGACCCAGGGGAGCGAGACCCAGTACTTC.

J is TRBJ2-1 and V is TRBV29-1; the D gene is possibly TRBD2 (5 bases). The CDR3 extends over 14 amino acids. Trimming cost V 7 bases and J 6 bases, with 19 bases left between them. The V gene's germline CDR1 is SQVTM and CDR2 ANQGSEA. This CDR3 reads CSGRGLKGSNEQFF. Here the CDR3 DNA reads TGCAGCGGCCGAGGGCTAAAAGGGTCCAATGAGCAGTTCTTC.

The CDR3 DNA follows: TGTGCCAGCAGCAAAAAGTCGGAGACAGGGAGGTACAATGAGCAGTTCTTC. This codes for CASSKKSETGRYNEQFF. V gene TRBV21-1 combines with J gene TRBJ2-1; the table assigns TRBD1, which was not confirmed against the DNA. TRBV21-1 is labeled a pseudogene. CDR3 length: 17 amino acids.

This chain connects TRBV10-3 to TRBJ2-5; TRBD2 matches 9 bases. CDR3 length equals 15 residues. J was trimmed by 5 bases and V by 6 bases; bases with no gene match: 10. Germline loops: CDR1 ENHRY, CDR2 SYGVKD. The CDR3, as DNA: TGTGCCATCAGGCCCGGGACTAGCAGTGTGGAGACCCAGTACTTC. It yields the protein CAIRPGTSSVETQYF.

The CDR3 nucleotides are TGTGCCAGCAGCGTAGGTGGGGCCACCTACGAGCAGTACTTC. It yields the protein CASSVGGATYEQYF. V is TRBV9 and J is TRBJ2-7; weak D call: TRBD1 (5 bases). This CDR3 contains 14 residues. With 0 bases removed from V and 2 bases from J, the gap between germline ends came to 9 bases. Germline values: CDR1 SGDLS, CDR2 YYNGEE.

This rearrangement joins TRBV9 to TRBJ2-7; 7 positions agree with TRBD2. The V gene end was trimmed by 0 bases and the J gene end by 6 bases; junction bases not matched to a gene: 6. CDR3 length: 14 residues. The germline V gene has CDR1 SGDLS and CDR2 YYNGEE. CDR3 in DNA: TGTGCCAGCAGCGTAGAGGCGGGGGAAAGCGAGCAGTACTTC. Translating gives CASSVEAGESEQYF.

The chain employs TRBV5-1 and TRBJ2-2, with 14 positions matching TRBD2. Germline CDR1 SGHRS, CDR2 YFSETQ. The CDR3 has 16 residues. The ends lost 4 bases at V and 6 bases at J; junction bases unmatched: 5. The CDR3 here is CASSPLTSGGAGELFF. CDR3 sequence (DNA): TGCGCCAGCAGCCCCTTGACTAGCGGGGGGGCCGGGGAGCTGTTTTTT.

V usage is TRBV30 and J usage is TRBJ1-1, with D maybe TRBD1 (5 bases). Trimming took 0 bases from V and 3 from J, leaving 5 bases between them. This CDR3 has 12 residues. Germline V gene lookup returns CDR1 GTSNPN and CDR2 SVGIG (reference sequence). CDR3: CAWSVRDTEAFF. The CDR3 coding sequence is TGTGCCTGGAGTGTCAGGGACACTGAAGCTTTCTTT.

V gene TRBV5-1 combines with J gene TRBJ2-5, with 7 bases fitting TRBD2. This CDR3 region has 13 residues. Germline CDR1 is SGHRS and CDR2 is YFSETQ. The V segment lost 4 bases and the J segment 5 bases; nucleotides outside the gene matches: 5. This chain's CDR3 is CASSRGGRETQYF. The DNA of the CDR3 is TGCGCCAGCAGCCGCGGGGGAAGGGAGACCCAGTACTTC.

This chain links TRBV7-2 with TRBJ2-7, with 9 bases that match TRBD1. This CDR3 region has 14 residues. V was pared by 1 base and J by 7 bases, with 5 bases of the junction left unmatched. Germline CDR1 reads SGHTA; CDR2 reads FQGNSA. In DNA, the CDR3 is TGTGCCAGCAGCTTAGACAGGGGGCGAGAAGAGCAGTACTTC. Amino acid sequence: CASSLDRGREEQYF.

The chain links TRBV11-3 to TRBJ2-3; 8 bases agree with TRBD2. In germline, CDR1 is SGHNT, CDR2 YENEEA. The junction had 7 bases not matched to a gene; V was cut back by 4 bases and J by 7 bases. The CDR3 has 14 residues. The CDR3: CASSSAGAPHTQYF. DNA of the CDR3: TGTGCCAGCAGCTCAGCGGGGGCTCCTCATACGCAGTATTTT.

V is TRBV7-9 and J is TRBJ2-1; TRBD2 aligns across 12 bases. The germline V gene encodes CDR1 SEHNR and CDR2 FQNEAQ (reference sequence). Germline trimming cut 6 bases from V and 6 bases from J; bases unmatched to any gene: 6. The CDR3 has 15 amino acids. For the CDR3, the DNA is TGTGCCAGCAGTTTACGGACTAGCGGGGCCAATGAGCAGTTCTTC. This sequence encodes CASSLRTSGANEQFF.